Below are 31 T cell receptor beta chains sequenced from a single sample in a study of glioma-infiltrating T cells. The iRepertoire nested amplicon-rescue multiplex PCR amplified TCR alpha and beta CDR3s from RNA. One entry per CDR3 protein results from TCRdb running MiXCR on the multiplex PCR reads. The sample has roughly 42,000 distinct CDR3 sequences, 20% to 25% seen once. Sequencing was performed on glioma tissue, nonneoplastic brain tissue, or PBMCs (not recorded which). The receptors derive from a human donor with low-grade glioma or glioblastoma, undergoing nonglioma brain surgery, or in good health (not recorded which).

This sequence joins TRBV5-4 and TRBJ2-3, with 9 bases identical to TRBD1. The CDR3 sequence is 19 residues long. Germline CDR1 reads SGHNT; CDR2 reads YYREEE (reference sequence). Germline trimming cut 4 bases from V and 2 bases from J; bases unmatched to any gene: 17. This CDR3 reads CASSGIMTRTGAPTDTQYF. As DNA, the CDR3 is TGTGCCAGCAGCGGGATTATGACCCGGACAGGGGCACCCACAGATACGCAGTATTTT.

This clonotype was detected many times. The chain has TRBV7-2 and TRBJ2-3; D might be TRBD2 (6 bases). The CDR3 runs 12 residues. V gave up 4 bases and J gave up 11 bases, with 13 bases separating them. CDR1 is SGHTA, CDR2 FQGNSA, per germline. CDR3 in amino acids: CASSSTSEGQYF. The CDR3 DNA follows: TGTGCCAGCAGCTCTACTTCGGAGGGGCAGTATTTT.

This clonotype was seen repeatedly, ten times or more. The chain links TRBV3-1 to TRBJ1-1; D gene unclear. Germline V gene lookup returns CDR1 LGHDT and CDR2 YNNKEL (reference sequence). The CDR3 length is 16 residues. Trimming shortened V by 0 bases and J by 4 bases, and 15 bases separated the two germline ends. CDR3 nucleotide sequence: TGTGCCAGCAGCCAAGATAGAACAGAAGGTCTCACTGAAGCTTTCTTT. Translated, it gives CASSQDRTEGLTEAFF.

This clonotype was detected many times. This chain uses TRBV2 with TRBJ2-5; D possibly matches TRBD1 or TRBD2 (7 bases each). The CDR3 has 14 amino acids. Germline CDR1 is SNHLY and CDR2 is FYNNEI. V dropped 8 bases and J dropped 5 bases, with 18 bases sitting between them. Here the CDR3 DNA reads TGTGCCAGCGCCGGGGAGGGGGCTTGGGAGACCCAGTACTTC. Its translation: CASAGEGAWETQYF.

There are a few counts of this clonotype. The chain carries TRBV19 and TRBJ2-3, with a tentative D call TRBD2 (6 bases). The CDR3 loop spans 15 amino acids. The germline V and J ends were trimmed by 7 bases and 0 bases, with 14 bases remaining between them. Germline assignment: CDR1 LNHDA and CDR2 SQIVND (reference sequence). Here the CDR3 reads CASTPASGSTDTQYF. CDR3 nucleotide sequence: TGTGCCAGTACCCCCGCCAGCGGGAGCACAGATACGCAGTATTTT.

CDR3 coding DNA: TGTGCCAGTAGTATAGTACACTATAATAGCAATCAGCCCCAGCATTTT. It yields the protein CASSIVHYNSNQPQHF. This sequence joins TRBV19 and TRBJ1-5, with no clear D. Per the germline V gene, CDR1 is LNHDA and CDR2 is SQIVND (reference sequence). V lost 1 base to trimming and J lost 0 bases, with 10 bases between them. The CDR3 has 16 amino acids.

This clonotype was observed many times. This sequence joins TRBV20-1 and TRBJ1-1; D is possibly TRBD1 (6 bases). Germline CDR1 DFQATT, CDR2 SNEGSKA (reference sequence). Trimming cost V 6 bases and J 3 bases, with 14 bases left between them. There are 13 residues in the CDR3. CDR3 sequence (DNA): TGCAGTGCCAAGGGGGGGGGTCACACTGAAGCTTTCTTT. Translation: CSAKGGGHTEAFF.

The table lists this clonotype with many counts. J is TRBJ2-2 and V is TRBV7-9; no reliable D call. The germline V gene encodes CDR1 SEHNR and CDR2 FQNEAQ (reference sequence). V was cut by 8 bases and J by 1 base, with 8 bases left in between. The CDR3 extends over 13 amino acids. Here the CDR3 DNA reads TGTGCCAGCTTTCAATTGAACACCGGGGAGCTGTTTTTT. This codes for CASFQLNTGELFF.

This clonotype appeared many times. V is TRBV10-2 and J is TRBJ2-1, with D hard to call. Germline V gives CDR1 WSHSY, CDR2 SAAADI. The CDR3 spans 14 residues. Trimming stripped 0 bases from V and 0 bases from J, with 3 bases between. This CDR3 is CASSESGSYNEQFF. In DNA, the CDR3 is TGCGCCAGCAGTGAGTCGGGCTCCTACAATGAGCAGTTCTTC.

This clonotype was recorded many times. The chain is built from TRBV3-1 and TRBJ1-5, with D hard to call. Per germline, CDR1 LGHDT and CDR2 YNNKEL (reference sequence). Trimming took off 2 bases at V and 3 bases at J, with 14 bases between the two ends. This CDR3 is 16 amino acids long. CDR3 DNA: TGTGCCAGCAGCCAACCCTACCCTATTTACAATCAGCCCCAGCATTTT. The encoded protein is CASSQPYPIYNQPQHF.

This clonotype appeared many times. The CDR3 region has the DNA TGTGCCAGCTCACCTAACGTGAACACTGAAGCTTTCTTT. This encodes CASSPNVNTEAFF. V is TRBV18 and J is TRBJ1-1; D gene unclear. This CDR3 region has 13 residues. The germline CDR1 and CDR2 sequences are KGHSH and LQKENI. V was trimmed by 3 bases and J by 0 bases, leaving 5 bases between them.

This clonotype was observed many times. CDR3 DNA: TGTGCCAGCAGTCGAAGACCAGCGGGGGAGCTGTTTTTT. Encoded protein: CASSRRPAGELFF. The chain carries TRBV6-1 and TRBJ2-2; no definite D call. With 5 bases removed from V and 8 bases from J, the gap between germline ends came to 12 bases. The CDR3 length is 13 residues. Germline V gene data show CDR1 as MNHNS and CDR2 as SASEGT.

This clonotype was seen ten or more times. J is TRBJ2-2 and V is TRBV6-2 or TRBV6-3; 8 positions agree with TRBD2. Trimming took 10 bases from V and 5 from J; bases not matched to a gene: 12. Germline-derived CDR1 and CDR2 are MNHEY and SVGEGT. The CDR3 is 15 residues long. In nucleotides, the CDR3 is TGTGCCACCGCCCCAGGGACTAGTGGGACCGGGGAGCTGTTTTTT. Translating it yields CATAPGTSGTGELFF.

This clonotype was seen repeatedly, ten times or more. This rearrangement joins TRBV7-9 to TRBJ2-1; 7 nucleotides line up with TRBD2. This CDR3 spans 13 amino acids. The germline CDR1 and CDR2 sequences are SEHNR and FQNEAQ (reference sequence). With V trimmed by 10 bases and J by 8 bases, 11 bases remained unmatched. CDR3 DNA: TGTGCCACAATCCCTTCTCTAGCGGATGAGCAGTTCTTC. Translation gives CATIPSLADEQFF.

J is TRBJ1-1 and V is TRBV18; 10 bases align to TRBD1. V gave up 7 bases and J gave up 5 bases; unmatched junction bases: 10. Germline V gene data show CDR1 as KGHSH and CDR2 as LQKENI. CDR3 length equals 15 residues. CDR3 nucleotides: TGTGCCAGCTTGGAATCGACAGGGGGCAGAACTGAAGCTTTCTTT. Residues: CASLESTGGRTEAFF.

The chain is built from TRBV5-1 and TRBJ2-5; 11 nucleotides align to TRBD2. The CDR3 is made up of 17 amino acids. The V and J ends lost 0 bases and 1 base, in that order; junction bases with no gene match: 5. The germline V gene encodes CDR1 SGHRS and CDR2 YFSETQ. The CDR3 reads CASSLGATSGTQETQYF. Here the CDR3 DNA reads TGCGCCAGCAGCTTGGGAGCGACTAGCGGGACCCAAGAGACCCAGTACTTC.

This clonotype was observed a few times. The chain recombines TRBV5-6 with TRBJ2-1, with D unclear. The CDR3 is 12 residues long. CDR1 is SGHDT and CDR2 is YYEEEE in the germline V gene. V lost 5 bases and J 3 bases, leaving 6 bases between the germline ends. This CDR3 is CASSRDYNEQFF. In DNA, the CDR3 is TGTGCCAGCAGTCGCGACTACAATGAGCAGTTCTTC.

Only a few counts were recorded for this clonotype. V and J are TRBV12-3 or TRBV12-4 and TRBJ2-1; 11 bases match TRBD2. J lost 4 bases, V lost 6 bases, and 5 bases had no gene match. The CDR3 is made up of 15 amino acids. The CDR3 region has the DNA TGTGCCAGCAGACGTCTAGCGGGGGGTTACAATGAGCAGTTCTTC. Amino acid sequence: CASRRLAGGYNEQFF.

The chain is built from TRBV28 and TRBJ1-1; possible D gene TRBD1, 5 bases. The V end was cut by 4 bases, the J end by 0 bases, with 15 bases between. There are 16 residues in the CDR3. The germline gives CDR1 MDHEN, CDR2 SYDVKM. CDR3 sequence (DNA): TGTGCCAGCAGTTATCCCGGGGCCTTTATGAACACTGAAGCTTTCTTT. Its translation is CASSYPGAFMNTEAFF. The whole variable domain, filled in from reference TRBV28 and TRBJ1-1, reads DVKVTQSSRYLVKRTGEKVFLECVQDMDHENMFWYRQDPGLGLRLIYFSYDVKMKEKGDIPEGYSVSREKKERFSLILESASTNQTSMYLCASSYPGAFMNTEAFFGQGTRLTVV.

For this clonotype: A read error may explain this, as a much larger clone is one base away. J is TRBJ2-1 and V is TRBV14; D assignment may be TRBD1 or TRBD2 (5 bases each). Between the trimmed V and J ends, which lost 2 bases and 5 bases, there was a span of 13 bases. This CDR3 region has 15 residues. Germline-derived CDR1 and CDR2 are SGHDN and FVKESK. This CDR3 reads CASSQNRGFHNEQFF. The CDR3 bases are TGTGCCAGCAGCCAAAACCGGGGCTTTCACAATGAGCAGTTCTTC.

This clonotype has a count of ten or more. The rearrangement uses TRBV4-2 and TRBJ2-3, with TRBD2 matching 8 bases. Losses at the gene ends were 3 bases for V and 9 bases for J; bases not matched to a gene: 8. This CDR3 has 14 amino acids. CDR1 and CDR2 (germline): LGHNA, YNFKEQ. This chain's CDR3 is CASSQDRASGTQYF. CDR3 sequence (DNA): TGTGCCAGCAGCCAGGATAGAGCTAGCGGGACGCAGTATTTT.

This clonotype was recorded many times. The chain combines TRBV10-2 with TRBJ2-7; TRBD1 aligns across 9 bases. Germline-derived CDR1 and CDR2 are WSHSY and SAAADI. The J segment lost 1 base and the V segment lost 6 bases, leaving 1 base of the junction unmatched. This CDR3 region has 13 residues. CDR3 DNA: TGCGCCAGCAGGGACAGGGGTTCCTACGAGCAGTACTTC. Its protein is CASRDRGSYEQYF.

This clonotype was seen a few times. The CDR3 here is CASSHGQGAVGNTIYF. The CDR3 bases are TGCGCCAGCAGTCACGGACAGGGGGCGGTTGGAAACACCATATATTTT. This rearrangement joins TRBV4-1 to TRBJ1-3; TRBD1 matches at 11 bases. The length of the CDR3 is 16 residues. V trimming: 6 bases; J trimming: 3 bases; junction bases outside the gene matches: 7. Germline CDR1 and CDR2: MGHRA and YSYEKL.

The table lists this clonotype with many counts. The J gene is TRBJ2-3, the V gene TRBV10-3; D gene unclear. CDR1 and CDR2 (germline): ENHRY, SYGVKD. The CDR3 length is 14 residues. V was pared by 4 bases and J by 3 bases, with 11 bases between. The CDR3: CAISARAGTDTQYF. The CDR3 bases are TGTGCCATCAGTGCCCGCGCCGGGACAGATACGCAGTATTTT.

This clonotype was picked up many times. The chain uses TRBV7-9 and TRBJ2-3; no reliable D call. CDR3 size: 15 residues. Germline CDR1 is SEHNR and CDR2 is FQNEAQ (reference sequence). Trimming pared 3 bases from V and 1 base from J, leaving 11 bases between. CDR3 region: CASSLDDYGTDTQYF. CDR3 DNA sequence: TGTGCCAGCAGCTTGGATGATTACGGCACAGATACGCAGTATTTT.

This clonotype was detected ten times or more. J is TRBJ2-1 and V is TRBV7-9; D gene ambiguous. This CDR3 contains 14 residues. Germline-derived CDR1 and CDR2 are SEHNR and FQNEAQ (reference sequence). Trimming stripped 1 base from V and 7 bases from J, with 11 bases between. For the CDR3, the DNA is TGTGCCAGCAGCTTAGAAGTTCTTGAAAATGAGCAGTTCTTC. Its protein product is CASSLEVLENEQFF. Full variable domain (rest looked up from reference TRBV7-9 and TRBJ2-1): DTGVSQNPRHKITKRGQNVTFRCDPISEHNRLYWYRQTLGQGPEFLTYFQNEAQLEKSRLLSDRFSAERPKGSFSTLEIQRTEQGDSAMYLCASSLEVLENEQFFGPGTRLTVL.

This clonotype was seen ten or more times. This chain links TRBV2 with TRBJ2-7; D remains unclear. Trimming removed 7 bases at V and 2 bases at J, with 15 bases between. Germline CDR1 reads SNHLY; CDR2 reads FYNNEI. The CDR3 extends over 14 amino acids. CDR3 loop: CASTMPGSTYEQYF. CDR3 DNA sequence: TGTGCCAGCACGATGCCAGGCTCAACCTACGAGCAGTACTTC.

The chain joins TRBV5-6 to TRBJ2-2; TRBD1 matches at 8 bases. The germline gives CDR1 SGHDT, CDR2 YYEEEE. V dropped 2 bases and J dropped 0; count of bases not matched to a gene: 6. The CDR3 covers 17 residues. The CDR3: CASSLRRDRTNTGELFF. The CDR3 DNA is TGTGCCAGCAGCTTACGTCGGGACAGGACGAACACCGGGGAGCTGTTTTTT. The full variable domain, in which reference TRBV5-6 and TRBJ2-2 provide the parts outside the CDR3, is DAGVTQSPTHLIKTRGQQVTLRCSPKSGHDTVSWYQQALGQGPQFIFQYYEEEERQRGNFPDRFSGHQFPNYSSELNVNALLLGDSALYLCASSLRRDRTNTGELFFGEGSRLTVL.

This clonotype has more than one count but fewer than ten. V is TRBV2 and J is TRBJ1-5; D unresolved. Germline assignment: CDR1 SNHLY and CDR2 FYNNEI. CDR3 length equals 13 residues. The V gene lost 6 bases and the J gene lost 2 bases, with 8 bases spanning the gap. This CDR3 is CASSREGNQPQHF. In DNA form, the CDR3 reads TGTGCCAGCAGCCGAGAAGGCAATCAGCCCCAGCATTTT.

This clonotype was observed at least ten times. This chain connects TRBV20-1 to TRBJ2-3; D remains ambiguous. The CDR3 runs 12 residues. Trimming shortened V by 7 bases and J by 0 bases, and 8 bases separated the two germline ends. Germline V lookup: CDR1 DFQATT, CDR2 SNEGSKA (reference sequence). CDR3: CSGLLSTDTQYF. The DNA for the CDR3 is TGCAGTGGGCTACTAAGCACAGATACGCAGTATTTT.

This clonotype was seen ten or more times. The J gene is TRBJ1-2, the V gene TRBV10-3, with TRBD1 identical over 8 bases. The V gene end was trimmed by 1 base and the J gene end by 4 bases; junction bases not matched to a gene: 5. This CDR3 is 15 amino acids long. Germline assignment: CDR1 ENHRY and CDR2 SYGVKD. Written as DNA, the CDR3 is TGTGCCATCAGTGAGTGGACAGGGCGTAGCTATGGCTACACCTTC. Its translation: CAISEWTGRSYGYTF.